The TCR beta chain under discussion was sequenced for a study of blood T cell repertoires in COVID-19. Clones were read by immunoSEQ multiplex PCR, and TCRdb kept only the in-frame ones, dropping some. The table records about 180,000 clones, approximately 80% of them present only once. This clone was seen a few times. The material sequenced was PBMCs or T cells enriched from blood (not recorded which). The source of this sequence is a man aged 55 to 70 who had been exposed to COVID-19.

CDR3 in DNA: TGTGCCAGCAGCCTAGGGCGCGGGGGGCTCATCTATGGCTACACCTTC. Translated, it gives CASSLGRGGLIYGYTF. The V call is TRBV27, the J call TRBJ1-2; a possible D gene is TRBD1 (6 bases). V dropped 6 bases and J dropped 4 bases, with 21 bases sitting between them. CDR1 and CDR2 (germline): MNHEY, SMNVEV (reference sequence). The CDR3 totals 16 residues.